This record looks at one T cell receptor beta chain sequence and its context. Its matching antigen is unknown. Synthetic analogs of TCR templates were spiked into every PCR. Libraries were prepared by immunoSEQ multiplex PCR; TCRdb keeps only in-frame clonotypes and omits some of them. This table holds some 45,000 clones, roughly 84% found once. The length of the CDR3 is 16 residues. The V and J ends lost 1 base and 2 bases, in that order; junction bases with no gene match: 5. The germline CDR1 and CDR2 sequences are SGHAT and FQNNGV. The data were taken from a study of PD-L1 blockade in urothelial cancer. Study at large: Peripheral blood specimens exhibited a median yield of 141,255 T cells.

Time point noted: pretreatment peripheral blood. Notes on the study in general: Those with durable benefit had larger increases in tumor-associated blood clones at 3 weeks. Better survival was predicted by below-median pretreatment blood TCR clonality.

The V call is TRBV11-2, the J call TRBJ2-1, with 7 nucleotides matching TRBD1. This TCR came from a donor over 35 with urothelial cancer. The sample consisted of PBMCs, taken around atezolizumab (anti-PD-L1) treatment. The CDR3 nucleotides read TGTGCCAGCAGCTTAGGGGCCGGGACAGCCTACAATGAGCAGTTCTTC. Its translation: CASSLGAGTAYNEQFF.